The sequence of this T cell receptor (beta chain) was determined in a study of blood T cells in healthy people across ages. Overall study findings and caveats: Researchers judged that diversity estimates from one million T cells fell short of true values. The donors' CMV status was not determined, possibly confounding changes in expanded clonotypes. Higher diversity, along with more naive CD4+ cells, distinguished long-lived donors from aged donors.

There were healthy Caucasian individuals from Russia, aged roughly 6 to 95, serving as donors. The V gene's germline CDR1 is MNHEY and CDR2 SVGEGT. Trimming removed 6 bases from V and 10 bases from J; junction bases left unmatched: 7. The CDR3 sequence is 12 residues long. Primed by a sample-barcoded 5' primer and a J-beta primer mix, a second PCR proceeded for about 7 to 12 cycles. TCRdb called the 5' RACE reads again in MiXCR, with one record for every CDR3 protein. The sample has over 1,500,000 distinct CDR3 sequences; about 39% are singletons. With regard to this clonotype: The antigen remains undetermined.

The chain links TRBV6-2 or TRBV6-3 to TRBJ1-1, with 8 bases matching TRBD1. The material sequenced was blood. The clonotype originates from a human donor in good health. The chain's CDR3 is CASSNGQGRAFF. The CDR3, as DNA: TGTGCCAGCAGCAACGGACAGGGAAGAGCTTTCTTT.